The TCR beta chain described here comes from a study of patients and donors after allogeneic stem cell transplantation (dated by TCRdb to about 2020). The trim is 1 base for V and 0 bases for J, with a gap of 10 bases between the germline ends. Inclusive of the bounding cysteine and phenylalanine, the CDR3 is 16 residues long. Only the CDR3 region is kept as DNA, spanning 48 bases read in frame from base 1. Taken from the germline V gene, the CDR1 and CDR2 loops are SGHTA and FQGNSA. Libraries were made using RT-PCR. The data were produced on a NextSeq 550. Using fastp at Q25 and MiXCR, TCRdb reprocessed the public reads and kept productive beta chains. A single entry per CDR3 protein holds the most common genes and DNA from its merged rows. The sample yields roughly 940,000 distinct CDR3 sequences; roughly 17% were counted once. The ten largest clonotypes hold around 5.5% of the sample. About this clonotype itself: Its antigen is still unknown. No base-level quality is on record; no much larger clone is a single base apart.

Sample: blood, either unsorted or a sorted T cell fraction (not recorded which). This receptor was obtained from a human donor who was either an allogeneic HSCT recipient or a stem cell or donor lymphocyte infusion donor (not recorded which). It is not recorded whose cells these are; they may come from a transplant donor. Recombination connected TRBV7-2 to TRBJ1-3; the D gene is not confidently resolved. The DNA reads TGTGCCAGCAGCTTAGTTCGGCAGGCCTCTGGAAACACCATATATTTT. The resulting protein is CASSLVRQASGNTIYF.